A selection of T cell receptor beta chains follows, all from one sample in a study of blood T cells in healthy people across ages. MiXCR, applied by TCRdb to the 5' RACE reads, yields one record per CDR3 protein. The repertoire holds 1.5 million to 2 million distinct CDR3 sequences, with about 50% as singletons. The specimen was blood. All receptors derive from a woman aged 40 to 50 in good health. Each CDR3 is given with its conserved first and last residue. Fields, in order: D gene, clone size, J gene, V gene, CDR3 protein, CDR3 DNA. A D gene is named only where the DNA matches it firmly. Clone size appears in some rows only: once, few, many, or a class for an expanded clone.

>-|few|TRBJ2-1|TRBV4-1
CASSQAHGPPYNEQFF
TGCGCCAGCAGCCAGGCCCATGGCCCGCCCTACAATGAGCAGTTCTTC
>-|-|TRBJ2-5|TRBV27
CASRITSLDPAWTQYF
TGTGCCAGCAGGATAACTAGTCTCGACCCCGCTTGGACCCAGTACTTC
>-|once|TRBJ2-5|TRBV28
CASSFPRIGQETQYF
TGTGCCAGCAGTTTCCCACGGATCGGACAAGAGACCCAGTACTTC
>-|few|TRBJ1-5|TRBV9
CASSDPLEGDSNQPQHF
TGTGCCAGCAGCGACCCTCTTGAGGGCGATAGCAATCAGCCCCAGCATTTT
>TRBD1|few|TRBJ1-2|TRBV28
CASSRAGGGYTF
TGTGCCAGCAGTCGCGCAGGGGGTGGCTACACCTTC
>-|few|TRBJ2-1|TRBV5-1
CASNEPGYNEQFF
TGCGCCAGCAACGAGCCGGGGTACAATGAGCAGTTCTTC
>-|-|TRBJ1-5|TRBV6-5
CASSYGGLSNQPQHF
TGTGCCAGCAGTTACGGGGGACTTAGCAATCAGCCCCAGCATTTT
>-|few|TRBJ2-5|TRBV27
CASSNLALPHGTQYF
TGTGCCAGCAGCAACTTAGCGCTCCCCCATGGGACCCAGTACTTC
>-|-|TRBJ2-5|TRBV5-1
CASSLVGRGLESGQYF
TGCGCCAGCAGCTTGGTTGGCAGGGGACTGGAGTCTGGCCAGTACTTC
>-|-|TRBJ2-4|TRBV11-2
CASSFPLQGMVKNIQYF
TGTGCCAGCAGCTTTCCGTTACAGGGCATGGTCAAAAATATTCAGTACTTC
>-|-|TRBJ2-1|TRBV27
CASSGLVDYNEQFF
TGTGCCAGCAGTGGGCTAGTAGATTACAATGAGCAGTTCTTC
>-|-|TRBJ2-3|TRBV28
CASSLVDPSGDTQYF
TGTGCCAGCAGTTTAGTGGACCCATCAGGGGATACGCAGTATTTT
>-|-|TRBJ2-7|TRBV20-1
CSARAPGGYEQYF
TGCAGTGCTAGAGCCCCAGGAGGCTACGAGCAGTACTTC
>TRBD1|few|TRBJ1-2|TRBV12-3/TRBV12-4
CASTSGTGFGYTF
TGTGCCAGCACCTCCGGGACAGGTTTTGGCTACACCTTC
>-|-|TRBJ2-3|TRBV12-3/TRBV12-4
CASRSVTDTQYF
TGTGCCAGCAGAAGCGTGACAGATACGCAGTATTTT
>-|few|TRBJ1-6|TRBV5-1
CASSPDPGRVNSPLHF
TGCGCCAGCAGCCCGGACCCGGGACGGGTCAATTCACCCCTCCACTTT
>-|-|TRBJ2-5|TRBV28
CASSTLGGPDQETQYF
TGTGCCAGCAGCACACTAGGAGGACCAGATCAAGAGACCCAGTACTTC
>TRBD1|-|TRBJ1-6|TRBV20-1
CSAKTGTGDNSPLHF
TGCAGTGCTAAAACTGGGACAGGTGATAATTCACCCCTCCACTTT
>-|few|TRBJ2-7|TRBV5-1
CATTGTTGEQYF
TGCGCCACCACCGGGACAACCGGCGAGCAGTACTTC
>TRBD1|-|TRBJ2-4|TRBV28
CASSLTSRTKPGQGYKNIQYF
TGTGCCAGCAGTTTGACTTCACGTACTAAACCGGGACAGGGCTACAAAAACATTCAGTACTTC
>-|-|TRBJ1-2|TRBV5-1
CASRPLAGTTYGYTF
TGCGCCAGCAGACCACTCGCCGGGACAACATATGGCTACACCTTC
>-|-|TRBJ2-1|TRBV7-9
CASTRNPNERFF
TGTGCCAGCACCCGAAATCCCAATGAGCGGTTCTTC
>-|-|TRBJ2-7|TRBV11-2
CASSLLREKGRHLPYEQYF
TGTGCCAGCAGCTTATTAAGGGAGAAGGGTCGGCATCTCCCCTACGAGCAGTACTTC
>-|few|TRBJ2-3|TRBV15
CATSRGGWGPSTDTQYF
TGTGCCACCAGCAGAGGCGGTTGGGGGCCTAGCACAGATACGCAGTATTTT
>TRBD2|few|TRBJ2-1|TRBV28
CASRGTSGGAWASNEQFF
TGTGCCAGCAGGGGGACTAGCGGGGGGGCCTGGGCGTCCAATGAGCAGTTCTTC
>TRBD2|many|TRBJ2-3|TRBV5-1
CASSEGLAYRTDTQYF
TGCGCCAGCAGCGAGGGACTAGCGTACCGCACAGATACGCAGTATTTT
>TRBD1|-|TRBJ1-6|TRBV20-1
CSAHHLGTGTPLHF
TGCAGTGCTCACCACCTGGGGACAGGCACACCCCTCCACTTT
>-|-|TRBJ1-2|TRBV9
CASSPYQVYGYTF
TGTGCCAGCAGCCCTTACCAGGTTTATGGCTACACCTTC
>TRBD1|-|TRBJ2-1|TRBV4-2
CASSQDGIVQGLSSYNEQFF
TGTGCCAGCAGCCAAGATGGGATCGTACAGGGGCTTAGTTCCTACAATGAGCAGTTCTTC
>TRBD2|-|TRBJ2-3|TRBV28
CASSWRGYTDTQYF
TGTGCCAGCAGTTGGCGGGGGTACACAGATACGCAGTATTTT
>-|-|TRBJ1-2|TRBV2
CASSGVLWANYGYTF
TGTGCCAGCAGTGGGGTCCTCTGGGCTAACTATGGCTACACCTTC
>-|once|TRBJ2-1|TRBV20-1
CSAHAGFRMGEQFF
TGCAGTGCCCACGCGGGGTTTAGAATGGGCGAGCAGTTCTTC
>TRBD2|-|TRBJ2-3|TRBV29-1
CSVDGLAGHTDTQYF
TGCAGCGTTGATGGACTAGCGGGACACACAGATACGCAGTATTTT
>TRBD1|-|TRBJ2-1|TRBV4-2
CASSPLAGQGGQFF
TGTGCCAGCAGCCCCCTCGCGGGACAGGGCGGTCAGTTCTTC
>-|-|TRBJ2-3|TRBV12-3/TRBV12-4
CASSLRAGAEDTQYF
TGTGCCAGCAGTTTGCGTGCGGGGGCGGAAGATACGCAGTATTTT
>TRBD1|-|TRBJ2-7|TRBV20-1
CSAPDRGGYEQYF
TGCAGTGCACCGGACAGGGGAGGGTACGAGCAGTACTTC
>TRBD1|-|TRBJ2-5|TRBV9
CASSEGQGAAWETQYF
TGTGCCAGCAGCGAAGGACAGGGGGCGGCGTGGGAGACCCAGTACTTC
>-|-|TRBJ2-7|TRBV28
CASSPIVPYEQYF
TGTGCCAGCAGTCCCATAGTGCCTTACGAGCAGTACTTC
>-|-|TRBJ1-4|TRBV10-3
CAISESNGGNEKLFF
TGTGCCATCAGTGAGTCGAATGGCGGAAATGAAAAACTGTTTTTT
>TRBD1|-|TRBJ1-5|TRBV6-2/TRBV6-3
CASSYGGTGVHQPQHF
TGTGCCAGCAGTTACGGAGGGACAGGGGTGCATCAGCCCCAGCATTTT
>-|-|TRBJ1-4|TRBV10-3
CAISDNRKGHNEKLFF
TGTGCCATCAGTGATAATCGAAAGGGCCATAATGAAAAACTGTTTTTT
>-|-|TRBJ1-2|TRBV7-2
CASSSISGPGGKSYGYTF
TGTGCCAGCAGCTCCATCTCCGGCCCCGGGGGGAAAAGTTATGGCTACACCTTC
>-|-|TRBJ1-6|TRBV5-6
CASRNQDGGSYNSPLHF
TGTGCCAGCAGAAACCAGGACGGCGGCTCCTATAATTCACCCCTCCACTTT
>TRBD1|few|TRBJ2-6|TRBV5-5
CASSLGVATGGTGANVLTF
TGTGCCAGCAGCTTGGGAGTCGCGACAGGGGGAACTGGGGCCAACGTCCTGACTTTC
>-|-|TRBJ2-6|TRBV18
CASSPNRAGHPSGANVPTF
TGTGCCAGCTCACCAAATCGAGCAGGGCACCCCTCTGGGGCCAACGTCCCGACTTTC
>TRBD2|-|TRBJ2-1|TRBV28
CASSLLGEGREETQFF
TGTGCCAGCAGTTTATTGGGGGAGGGACGAGAGGAGACCCAGTTCTTC
>-|-|TRBJ2-5|TRBV7-2
CASSLGAQWGETQYF
TGTGCCAGCAGCTTAGGGGCTCAGTGGGGGGAGACCCAGTACTTC
>TRBD1|-|TRBJ2-5|TRBV14
CASSQGDRVEETQYF
TGTGCCAGCAGCCAGGGGGACAGGGTTGAAGAGACCCAGTACTTC
>-|-|TRBJ2-1|TRBV6-1
CASSEVYFYNEQFF
TGTGCCAGCAGTGAAGTTTACTTCTACAATGAGCAGTTCTTC
>TRBD2|-|TRBJ2-1|TRBV19
CASSWDYQGEQFF
TGTGCCAGTAGTTGGGACTATCAGGGTGAGCAGTTCTTC
>-|-|TRBJ2-1|TRBV7-9
CASRGDSGYSEQFF
TGTGCCAGCAGGGGGGACTCTGGCTACAGTGAGCAGTTCTTC
>-|-|TRBJ2-5|TRBV20-1
CSATQRGEQYF
TGTAGTGCTACGCAAAGGGGAGAGCAGTACTTC
>-|-|TRBJ2-1|TRBV12-3/TRBV12-4
CASRGQGGYNEQFF
TGTGCCAGCAGGGGCCAGGGGGGCTACAATGAGCAGTTCTTC
>-|-|TRBJ1-1|TRBV6-2/TRBV6-3
CASSNGVEAFF
TGTGCCAGCAGTAACGGGGTTGAAGCTTTCTTT
>TRBD1|-|TRBJ2-4|TRBV7-2
CACSSGTGRNIQYF
TGTGCCTGCAGCTCAGGGACAGGGAGGAACATTCAGTACTTC
>TRBD1|once|TRBJ1-2|TRBV24-1
CATSDSSDRPNYGYTF
TGTGCCACCAGTGATTCCTCGGACAGGCCTAACTATGGCTACACCTTC
>-|once|TRBJ1-1|TRBV3-1
CASTSTPGATEAFF
TGTGCCAGCACCTCGACGCCGGGGGCTACTGAAGCTTTCTTT
>-|once|TRBJ2-7|TRBV15
CATSSGTNHYEQYF
TGTGCCACCAGCAGCGGGACCAACCACTACGAGCAGTACTTC